One and the same sample provided the 18 T cell receptor beta chains below, sequenced in a study of blood T cell repertoires in COVID-19. The protocol was immunoSEQ multiplex PCR, while the TCRdb copy is restricted to in-frame clones and leaves out a portion. The profile shows 200,000 to 250,000 clones, 80% to 90% of them singletons. Source material: peripheral blood. The receptors were gathered from a woman older than 75 with acute or convalescent COVID-19.

This clone was detected a few times. This chain joins TRBV12-5 and TRBJ1-5, with TRBD1 identical over 7 bases. V was clipped by 6 bases and J by 6 bases; unmatched bases: 14. The CDR3 has 16 residues. CDR1 is LGHNT and CDR2 is FRNRAP in the germline V gene. CDR3 in DNA: TGTGCTAGTGGCCCCGGGGCGAGACAGGGAAGTCAGCCCCAGCATTTT. Amino acid sequence: CASGPGARQGSQPQHF.

This rearrangement joins TRBV28 to TRBJ1-6; 8 nucleotides align to TRBD1. The V segment lost 5 bases and the J segment 9 bases; nucleotides outside the gene matches: 15. From germline, CDR1 is MDHEN and CDR2 SYDVKM. This CDR3 spans 17 amino acids. The CDR3 DNA sequence: TGTGCCAGCAGTCCAGGGGGCACGGGCCCCGGCACTTCACCCCTCCACTTT. This sequence encodes CASSPGGTGPGTSPLHF.

The rearrangement joins TRBV30 to TRBJ1-4; the match to TRBD1 covers 7 bases. Germline V gives CDR1 GTSNPN, CDR2 SVGIG (reference sequence). The CDR3 extends over 17 amino acids. J was trimmed by 2 bases and V by 0 bases; bases with no gene match: 9. DNA of the CDR3: TGTGCCTGGAGTGTAACGTTCCTACAGGGGACTAATGAAAAACTGTTTTTT. Translating gives CAWSVTFLQGTNEKLFF.

The chain couples TRBV19 to TRBJ1-3; maybe TRBD1 (5 bases). The CDR3 is 16 residues long. Germline V gene data show CDR1 as LNHDA and CDR2 as SQIVND (reference sequence). V shed 0 bases and J shed 2 bases, with 11 bases lying between them. CDR3 protein: CASSIDLPGPGNTIYF. In DNA form, the CDR3 reads TGTGCCAGTAGTATAGATCTTCCAGGGCCTGGAAACACCATATATTTT. The full variable domain, its missing parts supplied by reference TRBV19 and TRBJ1-3, is DGGITQSPKYLFRKEGQNVTLSCEQNLNHDAMYWYRQDPGQGLRLIYYSQIVNDFQKGDIAEGYSVSREKKESFPLTVTSAQKNPTAFYLCASSIDLPGPGNTIYFGEGSWLTVV.

This chain connects TRBV7-8 to TRBJ2-3; D perhaps matches TRBD2 (6 bases). There are 16 residues in the CDR3. CDR1 and CDR2 from the germline V gene are SGHVS and FQNEAQ. Trimming removed 2 bases from V and 2 bases from J, with 14 bases in between. CDR3 DNA: TGTGCCAGCAGCTTAACCGAACGACTAGTCACAGATACGCAGTATTTT. Amino acid sequence: CASSLTERLVTDTQYF.

The genes are TRBV19 and TRBJ1-3; D call uncertain. The CDR3 loop spans 18 amino acids. Per germline, CDR1 LNHDA and CDR2 SQIVND (reference sequence). V shed 3 bases and J shed 0 bases, with 18 bases lying between them. CDR3 region: CASSMIVRQVSSGNTIYF. The CDR3 DNA is TGTGCCAGTAGTATGATTGTACGCCAGGTATCCTCTGGAAACACCATATATTTT.

V and J are TRBV5-1 and TRBJ1-3; D unclear. The CDR3 contains 15 residues. Germline V CDR1 and CDR2: SGHRS, YFSETQ. V was trimmed by 0 bases and J by 4 bases, leaving 11 bases between them. CDR3 region: CASSLERVAGNTIYF. CDR3 DNA sequence: TGCGCCAGCAGCTTGGAGAGGGTAGCCGGAAACACCATATATTTT.

The chain recombines TRBV6-4 with TRBJ1-6; D remains ambiguous. The CDR3 contains 14 residues. CDR1 is MRHNA, CDR2 SNTAGT, per germline. The V end lost 2 bases, the J end lost 5 bases, and 7 bases lay between the germline ends. The CDR3 DNA follows: TGTGCCAGCAGTGACGAGGCGGATAATTCACCCCTCCACTTT. The encoded protein is CASSDEADNSPLHF.

This clone occurred a few times. The rearrangement links TRBV6-2 or TRBV6-3 to TRBJ1-5; D is unclear. The CDR3 spans 14 residues. Germline V CDR1 and CDR2: MNHEY, SVGEGT. The germline V and J ends were trimmed by 5 bases and 5 bases, with 13 bases remaining between them. The CDR3 reads CASSAGGRYQPQHF. The CDR3 DNA reads as TGTGCCAGCAGTGCGGGCGGGCGATATCAGCCCCAGCATTTT.

The chain recombines TRBV7-8 with TRBJ2-7; 8 bases are a match to TRBD1. V lost 5 bases and J lost 4; bases outside the gene matches: 10. Germline loops: CDR1 SGHVS, CDR2 FQNEAQ. The CDR3 is made up of 15 amino acids. The CDR3 reads CASSTRDRSVYEQYF. The CDR3 DNA reads TGTGCCAGCAGCACCCGGGACAGGTCGGTGTACGAGCAGTACTTC.

This clone was seen only once. The chain links TRBV7-3 to TRBJ1-1, with 8 nucleotides matching TRBD1. This CDR3 is 15 amino acids long. Germline assignment: CDR1 SGHTA and CDR2 FQGTGA. The V gene end was trimmed by 2 bases and the J gene end by 2 bases; junction bases not matched to a gene: 4. CDR3 amino acids: CASSLYGQGNTEAFF. CDR3 DNA: TGTGCCAGCAGCTTATACGGACAGGGAAACACTGAAGCTTTCTTT.

The chain recombines TRBV6-5 with TRBJ1-1; a weak D match, TRBD1 (5 bases). From germline, CDR1 is MNHEY and CDR2 SVGAGI. The CDR3 is made up of 12 amino acids. With 6 bases removed from V and 8 bases from J, the gap between germline ends came to 13 bases. The CDR3 protein is CASSLVGGEAFF. The DNA of the CDR3 is TGTGCCAGCAGCTTGGTGGGGGGGGAAGCTTTCTTT.

CDR3 loop: CSASAALFGNTIYF. DNA for the CDR3: TGCAGTGCTAGTGCAGCGCTCTTTGGAAACACCATATATTTT. The V call is TRBV20-1, the J call TRBJ1-3; no definite D call. This CDR3 contains 14 residues. The V and J ends lost 3 bases and 3 bases respectively, with 12 bases between them. Germline values: CDR1 DFQATT, CDR2 SNEGSKA (reference sequence).

V usage is TRBV19 and J usage is TRBJ2-3, with a weak D call TRBD2 (6 bases). V was trimmed by 1 base and J by 1 base, leaving 12 bases between them. Germline V CDR1 and CDR2: LNHDA, SQIVND (reference sequence). There are 16 residues in the CDR3. The CDR3 nucleotides read TGTGCCAGTAGTATAGGTAAGGGAGGCGGCACAGATACGCAGTATTTT. It encodes CASSIGKGGGTDTQYF.

The chain joins TRBV29-1 to TRBJ2-1; D unclear. V was trimmed by 3 bases and J by 13 bases, leaving 22 bases between them. CDR1 is SQVTM, CDR2 ANQGSEA, per germline. This CDR3 is 14 amino acids long. CDR3 nucleotide sequence: TGCAGCGTTGATCTGGATTCCCAAGCGTTGGAACAGTTCTTC. It codes for CSVDLDSQALEQFF.

The V and J genes are TRBV10-3 and TRBJ2-7; D may be TRBD1 (6 bases). Trimming left V 10 bases short and J 2 bases short, with 15 bases between. There are 13 residues in the CDR3. Germline CDR1 and CDR2: ENHRY and SYGVKD. CDR3 in DNA: TGTGCCACGTCCCCCGGACAGCCCTACGAGCAGTACTTC. This translates into CATSPGQPYEQYF.

The chain combines TRBV12-3 or TRBV12-4 with TRBJ2-7, with TRBD2 as a possible D gene (5 bases). This CDR3 region has 13 residues. V lost 3 bases to trimming and J lost 4 bases, with 10 bases between them. CDR3 nucleotides: TGTGCCAGCAGTTTGACCCCGGGGTACGAGCAGTACTTC. Its translation: CASSLTPGYEQYF.

The gene calls are TRBV27 and TRBJ2-7; D might be TRBD2 (6 bases). V was cut by 7 bases and J by 6 bases, with 10 bases left in between. CDR3 length: 11 residues. The germline CDR1 and CDR2 sequences are MNHEY and SMNVEV (reference sequence). The CDR3 protein is CASKGGVEQYF. The CDR3 DNA sequence: TGTGCCAGCAAAGGAGGGGTCGAGCAGTACTTC.